This T cell receptor beta chain was retrieved from a study of blood T cell repertoires in COVID-19. Study at large: Samples of COVID-19 (acute and convalescent) were obtained from the United States, Italy and Spain.

The germline V gene encodes CDR1 MDHEN and CDR2 SYDVKM. The J segment lost 4 bases and the V segment lost 7 bases, leaving 16 bases of the junction unmatched. The CDR3 contains 18 residues. This clone came up once. Per the authors' pipeline: Nucleated cell counts were estimated from reference gene primer amplification. Repertoires were generated with immunoSEQ multiplex PCR, while TCRdb's copy carries only in-frame clones and drops some. V, J and clone size were drawn from that table, and D and trimming were deduced from the DNA. The profile shows over 150,000 clones, over 80% of them singletons. A Seattle source enrolled patients during active infection and followed them longitudinally.

Sequencing was done on a sample of peripheral blood. This sequence joins TRBV28 and TRBJ2-7, with TRBD2 matching over 13 bases. This receptor was obtained from a woman in her forties with COVID-19, enrolled during active disease. The CDR3 sequence is CASTAPGRTSGSSYEQYF. CDR3 in DNA: TGTGCCAGCACCGCACCCGGAAGGACTAGCGGGAGTAGTTACGAGCAGTACTTC.